This T cell receptor (beta chain) was identified in a study of T cell responses to AZD1222 COVID-19 vaccine. As to this clone: What it binds is not known.

Regarding the study as a whole: Females outnumbered males among donors, who were mostly white British; clonal diversity was possibly underestimated. Unmutated variant regions are reportedly the target of nearly half of TCRs that are spike-specific.

The data were produced by immunoSEQ multiplex PCR, yet TCRdb's version contains in-frame clones alone and is incomplete. The sample consists of 180,000 or so clones, around 90% of them appearing once. V gave up 3 bases and J gave up 8 bases, with 1 base separating them. The CDR3 is made up of 8 amino acids. CDR1 and CDR2 from the germline V gene are SQVTM and ANQGSEA. This receptor was obtained from an adult who received the AZD1222 COVID-19 vaccine. The gene calls are TRBV29-1 and TRBJ1-2; D unclear. The specimen comprised peripheral blood, sampled 28 days after the second AZD1222 dose. The chain's CDR3 is CSVDGYTF. The DNA for the CDR3 is TGCAGCGTTGACGGCTACACCTTC.